This TCR beta chain was obtained from a study of blood T cell repertoires in COVID-19. Study overall: The study drew acute and convalescent COVID-19 samples from the United States, Italy and Spain. From T cells, B-cell-depleted T cells, or PBMCs came the material, which was cDNA or gDNA.

Followed over time, Seattle patients had been enrolled while infection was active. This clone was observed a handful of times. The CDR3 has 15 residues. V dropped 5 bases and J dropped 4 bases, with 17 bases sitting between them. Germline CDR1 reads SEHNR; CDR2 reads FQNEAQ (reference sequence). In the original analysis: Using reference gene primer amplification, nucleated cell counts were estimated. Method: immunoSEQ multiplex PCR; TCRdb's copy keeps in-frame clones and lacks some. V, J and clone size are those of that table, while D and trimming were read from the DNA. The data contain 200,000 to 250,000 clones, approximately 91% of them seen just once; the ten biggest clones take up around 0.86%.

The rearrangement joins TRBV7-9 to TRBJ1-2, with D maybe TRBD1 (5 bases). The receptor was isolated from a young man with COVID-19, enrolled during active disease. Sequencing was done on a sample of peripheral blood. The DNA of the CDR3 is TGTGCCAGCAGCCCCGACAGAGAGAGCCTCTATGGCTACACCTTC. It codes for CASSPDRESLYGYTF.